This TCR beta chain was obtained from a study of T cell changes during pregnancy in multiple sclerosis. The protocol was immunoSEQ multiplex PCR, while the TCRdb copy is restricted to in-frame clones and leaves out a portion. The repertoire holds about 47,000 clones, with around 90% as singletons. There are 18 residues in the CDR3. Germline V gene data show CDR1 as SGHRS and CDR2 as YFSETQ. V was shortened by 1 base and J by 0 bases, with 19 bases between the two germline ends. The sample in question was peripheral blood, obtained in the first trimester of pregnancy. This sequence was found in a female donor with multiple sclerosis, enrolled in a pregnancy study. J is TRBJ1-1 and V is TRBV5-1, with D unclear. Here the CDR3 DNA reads TGCGCCAGCAGCTTGATGGAGTGGGAGAGAAGGTTGAACACTGAAGCTTTCTTT. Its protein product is CASSLMEWERRLNTEAFF.